Listed here is a single T cell receptor beta chain. Its antigen remains unidentified. This sample is drawn from a study of cytomegalovirus exposure and HLA in healthy donors. Study overall: Early on, a data release was issued that held roughly 86 million unique TCRs from HLA-typed donors. Study-wide points: It was taken for granted in presence/absence analyses that sequencing depth across donors was roughly uniform. Earlier findings revealed that most TCR beta V segments proved productive either about 90% or about 30% of the time. The Asian-associated ancestry cluster reportedly had fewer N-insertions than the approximately 670-donor mean in a later analysis.

The PCR made use of 60 Vbeta and 13 Jbeta primers. Method: immunoSEQ multiplex PCR; TCRdb's copy keeps in-frame clones and lacks some. The profile shows about 130,000 clones, 80% to 90% of them singletons. Per the germline V gene, CDR1 is LGHNA and CDR2 is YSLEER. V lost 1 base and J 1 base, leaving 7 bases between the germline ends. The CDR3 totals 14 residues. The rearrangement uses TRBV4-3 and TRBJ1-1; no clear D gene. Sequencing was done on a sample of PBMCs. The sequence was collected from a man in his fifties in good health and CMV-seronegative. The CDR3 bases are TGCGCCAGCAGCCAAGTTGGAGCGAACACTGAAGCTTTCTTT. Translation gives CASSQVGANTEAFF.